This TCR beta chain is drawn from a study of Ad26.COV2.S vaccination and SARS-CoV-2 variants. Study-level results: TCR breadth and depth analyses may have underestimated total T cell responses. There was reportedly substantial breadth in spike-specific CD8+ and CD4+ T cell responses after vaccination. People given the vaccine had a wider spike-specific TCR breadth than placebo recipients did. Across vaccine and placebo recipients, the breadth of non-spike TCRs was similar.

CDR1 and CDR2 from the germline V gene are SGHRS and YFSETQ. The CDR3 contains 13 residues. The V end was cut by 0 bases, the J end by 8 bases, with 11 bases between. Here immunoSEQ multiplex PCR was the method, and the copy in TCRdb shows in-frame clones only, minus some. The profile covers around 100,000 clones, with 80% appearing a single time and roughly a sixth taken by the ten largest. Worth noting for this clone: No antigen is known for it.

This clonotype was sampled from a human donor who had recovered from COVID-19. The sample was peripheral blood, taken after recovery from COVID-19. The chain couples TRBV5-1 to TRBJ1-1; TRBD1 is a possible D gene (6 bases). The CDR3 sequence is CASSLEAGEEAFF. Here the CDR3 DNA reads TGCGCCAGCAGCTTGGAGGCAGGGGAAGAAGCTTTCTTT.